Sequencing of this TCR beta chain was carried out in a study of tumor-infiltrating lymphocytes in localized non-small cell lung cancer. Study-wide findings and caveats: Technical variation could not be separated from intratumor heterogeneity here. Compared with uninvolved lung, tumors showed higher T cell infiltration by TCRbeta sequencing.

Worth noting for this clone: What it binds is not known.

Repertoires were generated with immunoSEQ multiplex PCR, while TCRdb's copy carries only in-frame clones and drops some. The sample lists tens of thousands of clones, roughly three fifths occurring once. Germline V lookup: CDR1 SGHTA, CDR2 FQGNSA. CDR3 length equals 13 residues. V lost 0 bases and J lost 7, with 7 bases in between. This chain uses TRBV7-2 with TRBJ2-1; a possible D gene is TRBD1 (5 bases). Specimen: lung tumor tissue. This sequence originates from a human donor with non-small cell lung cancer. The DNA for the CDR3 is TGTGCCAGCAGCTTAGCCAGACAGAATGAGCAGTTCTTC. Translation: CASSLARQNEQFF.